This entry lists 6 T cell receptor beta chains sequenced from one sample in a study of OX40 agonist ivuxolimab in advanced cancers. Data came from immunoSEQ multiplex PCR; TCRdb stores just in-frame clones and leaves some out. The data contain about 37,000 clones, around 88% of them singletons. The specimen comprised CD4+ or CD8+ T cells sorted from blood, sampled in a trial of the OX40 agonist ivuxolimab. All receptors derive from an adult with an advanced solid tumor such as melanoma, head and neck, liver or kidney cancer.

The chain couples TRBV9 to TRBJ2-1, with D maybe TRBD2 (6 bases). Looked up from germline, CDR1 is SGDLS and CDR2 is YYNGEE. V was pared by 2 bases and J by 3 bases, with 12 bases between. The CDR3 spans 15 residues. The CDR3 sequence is CASSVLGDFYNEQFF. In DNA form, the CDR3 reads TGTGCCAGCAGCGTCCTCGGGGACTTCTACAATGAGCAGTTCTTC.

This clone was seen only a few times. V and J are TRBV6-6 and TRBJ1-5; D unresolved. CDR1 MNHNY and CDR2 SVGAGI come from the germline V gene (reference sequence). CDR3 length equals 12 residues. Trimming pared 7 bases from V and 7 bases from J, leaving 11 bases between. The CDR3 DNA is TGTGCCAGCACTCTCCCCCCGCAGCCCCAGCATTTT. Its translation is CASTLPPQPQHF.

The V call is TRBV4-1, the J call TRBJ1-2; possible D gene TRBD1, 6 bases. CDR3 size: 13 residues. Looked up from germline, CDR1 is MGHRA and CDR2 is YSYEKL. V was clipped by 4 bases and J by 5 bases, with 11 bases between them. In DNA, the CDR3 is TGCGCCAGCAGCCTGAACGGACAGTATGGCTACACCTTC. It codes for CASSLNGQYGYTF.

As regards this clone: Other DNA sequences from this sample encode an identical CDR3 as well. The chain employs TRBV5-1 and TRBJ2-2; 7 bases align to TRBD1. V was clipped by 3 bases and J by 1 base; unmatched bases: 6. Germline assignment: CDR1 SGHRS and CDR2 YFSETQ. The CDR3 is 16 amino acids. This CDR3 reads CASSSAGGGNTGELFF. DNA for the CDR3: TGCGCCAGCAGCTCAGCAGGGGGTGGGAACACCGGGGAGCTGTTTTTT.

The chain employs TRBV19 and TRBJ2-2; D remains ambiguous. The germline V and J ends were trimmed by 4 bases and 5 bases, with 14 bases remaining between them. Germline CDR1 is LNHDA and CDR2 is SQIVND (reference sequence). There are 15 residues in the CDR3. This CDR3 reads CASSNGPVFTGELFF. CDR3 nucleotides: TGTGCCAGTAGTAACGGACCGGTGTTTACCGGGGAGCTGTTTTTT.

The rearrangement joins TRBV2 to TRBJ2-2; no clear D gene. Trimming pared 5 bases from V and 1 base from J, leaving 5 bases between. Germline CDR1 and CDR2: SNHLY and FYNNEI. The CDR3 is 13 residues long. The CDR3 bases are TGTGCCAGCAGTTCCGGGAACACCGGGGAGCTGTTTTTT. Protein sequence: CASSSGNTGELFF.